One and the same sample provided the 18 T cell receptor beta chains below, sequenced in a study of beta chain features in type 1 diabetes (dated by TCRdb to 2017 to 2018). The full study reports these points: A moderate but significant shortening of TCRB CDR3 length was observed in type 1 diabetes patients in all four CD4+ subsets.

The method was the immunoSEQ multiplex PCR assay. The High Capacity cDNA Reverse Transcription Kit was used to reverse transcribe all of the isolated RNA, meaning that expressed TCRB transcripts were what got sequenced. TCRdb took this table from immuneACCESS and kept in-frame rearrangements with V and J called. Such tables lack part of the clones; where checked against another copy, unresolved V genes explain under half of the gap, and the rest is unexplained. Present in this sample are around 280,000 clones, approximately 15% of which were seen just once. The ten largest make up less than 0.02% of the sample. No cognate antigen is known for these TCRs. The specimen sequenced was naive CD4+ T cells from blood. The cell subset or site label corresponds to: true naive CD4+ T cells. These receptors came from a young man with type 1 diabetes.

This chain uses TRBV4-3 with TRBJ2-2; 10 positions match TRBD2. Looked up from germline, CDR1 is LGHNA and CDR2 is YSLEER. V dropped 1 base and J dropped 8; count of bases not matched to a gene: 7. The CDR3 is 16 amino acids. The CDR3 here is CASSQGRLAGAGELFF. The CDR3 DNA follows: TGCGCCAGCAGCCAAGGAAGGCTAGCGGGAGCTGGGGAGCTGTTTTTT.

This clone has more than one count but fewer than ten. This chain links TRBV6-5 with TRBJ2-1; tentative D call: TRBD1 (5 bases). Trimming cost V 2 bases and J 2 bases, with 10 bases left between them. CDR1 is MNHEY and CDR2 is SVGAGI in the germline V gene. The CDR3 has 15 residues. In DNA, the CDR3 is TGTGCCAGCAGTTACGGAACAGGTACCTACAATGAGCAGTTCTTC. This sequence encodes CASSYGTGTYNEQFF.

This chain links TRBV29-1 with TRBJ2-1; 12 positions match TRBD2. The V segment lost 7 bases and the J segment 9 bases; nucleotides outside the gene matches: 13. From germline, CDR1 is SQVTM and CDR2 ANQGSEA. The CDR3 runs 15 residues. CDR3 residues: CSALVLAGGSREQFF. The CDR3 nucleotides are TGCAGCGCCCTCGTACTAGCGGGAGGCTCCCGTGAGCAGTTCTTC.

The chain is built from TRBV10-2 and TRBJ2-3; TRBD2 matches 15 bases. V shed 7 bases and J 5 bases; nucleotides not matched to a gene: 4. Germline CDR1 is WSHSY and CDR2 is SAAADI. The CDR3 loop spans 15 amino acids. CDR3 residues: CASTGLAGGRDTQYF. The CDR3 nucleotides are TGCGCCAGCACCGGACTAGCGGGAGGGAGAGATACGCAGTATTTT.

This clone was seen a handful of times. The CDR3: CASSLDSPPSYEQYF. CDR3 nucleotide sequence: TGTGCCAGCAGCTTGGACAGTCCACCCTCCTACGAGCAGTACTTC. The chain couples TRBV5-4 to TRBJ2-7, with unresolved D. Germline-derived CDR1 and CDR2 are SGHNT and YYREEE (reference sequence). The length of the CDR3 is 15 residues. Trimming cost V 0 bases and J 0 bases, with 10 bases left between them.

The CDR3, as DNA: TGTGCCAGCAGTGATCGGGATGTGGAGACCCAGTACTTC. Translating gives CASSDRDVETQYF. This chain links TRBV2 with TRBJ2-5, with D possibly matching TRBD2 (5 bases). The CDR3 is 13 residues long. Germline V lookup: CDR1 SNHLY, CDR2 FYNNEI. V was pared by 3 bases and J by 5 bases, with 10 bases between. The variable domain in full, with the rest retrieved from reference TRBV2 and TRBJ2-5, is EPEVTQTPSHQVTQMGQEVILRCVPISNHLYFYWYRQILGQKVEFLVSFYNNEISEKSEIFDDQFSVERPDGSNFTLKIRSTKLEDSAMYFCASSDRDVETQYFGPGTRLLVL.

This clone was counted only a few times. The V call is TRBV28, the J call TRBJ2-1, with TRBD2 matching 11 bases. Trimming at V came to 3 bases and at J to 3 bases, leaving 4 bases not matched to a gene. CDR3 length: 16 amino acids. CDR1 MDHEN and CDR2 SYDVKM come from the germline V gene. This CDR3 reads CASSLFSGGVYNEQFF. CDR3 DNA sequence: TGTGCCAGCAGTTTGTTTAGCGGGGGGGTCTACAATGAGCAGTTCTTC.

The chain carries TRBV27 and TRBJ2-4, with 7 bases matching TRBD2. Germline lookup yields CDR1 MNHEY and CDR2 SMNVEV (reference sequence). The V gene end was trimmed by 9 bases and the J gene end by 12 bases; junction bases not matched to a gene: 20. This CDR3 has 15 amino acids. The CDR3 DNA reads TGTGCCAGTTCAGCCTACATTGGGGGGGGAAAGGCTCAGTACTTC. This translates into CASSAYIGGGKAQYF.

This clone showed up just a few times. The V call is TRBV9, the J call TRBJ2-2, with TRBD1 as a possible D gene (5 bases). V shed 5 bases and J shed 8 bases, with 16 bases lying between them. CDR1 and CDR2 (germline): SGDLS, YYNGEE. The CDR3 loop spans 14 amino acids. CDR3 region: CASRGPVESGELFF. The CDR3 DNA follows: TGTGCCAGCAGGGGGCCAGTGGAGTCGGGGGAGCTGTTTTTT. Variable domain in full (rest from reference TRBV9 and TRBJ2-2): DSGVTQTPKHLITATGQRVTLRCSPRSGDLSVYWYQQSLDQGLQFLIQYYNGEERAKGNILERFSAQQFPDLHSELNLSSLELGDSALYFCASRGPVESGELFFGEGSRLTVL.

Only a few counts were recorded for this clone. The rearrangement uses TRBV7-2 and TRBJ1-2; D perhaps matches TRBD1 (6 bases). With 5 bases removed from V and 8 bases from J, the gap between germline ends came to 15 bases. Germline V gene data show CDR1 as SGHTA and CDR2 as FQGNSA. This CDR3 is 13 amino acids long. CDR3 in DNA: TGTGCCAGCAGCCCGGGACATTCGGAGGGCTACACCTTC. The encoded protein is CASSPGHSEGYTF.

Written as DNA, the CDR3 is TGCGCCAGCTACTCGGGACAGACCTACGAGCAGTACTTC. Its translation: CASYSGQTYEQYF. V and J are TRBV5-1 and TRBJ2-7; 7 bases map to TRBD1. J was trimmed by 2 bases and V by 7 bases; bases with no gene match: 6. The CDR3 length is 13 residues. In germline, CDR1 is SGHRS, CDR2 YFSETQ.

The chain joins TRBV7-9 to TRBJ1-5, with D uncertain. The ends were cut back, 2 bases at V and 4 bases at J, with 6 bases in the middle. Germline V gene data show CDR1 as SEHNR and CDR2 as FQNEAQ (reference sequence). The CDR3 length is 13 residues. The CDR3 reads CASSLWQNQPQHF. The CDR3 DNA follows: TGTGCCAGCAGCTTATGGCAGAATCAGCCCCAGCATTTT.

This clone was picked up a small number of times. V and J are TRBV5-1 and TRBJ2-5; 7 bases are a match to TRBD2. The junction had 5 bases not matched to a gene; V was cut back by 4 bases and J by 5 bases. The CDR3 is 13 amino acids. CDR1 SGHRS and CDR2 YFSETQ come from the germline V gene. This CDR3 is CASSAGGMETQYF. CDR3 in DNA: TGCGCCAGCAGCGCCGGGGGGATGGAGACCCAGTACTTC. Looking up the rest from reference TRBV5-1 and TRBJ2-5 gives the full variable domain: KAGVTQTPRYLIKTRGQQVTLSCSPISGHRSVSWYQQTPGQGLQFLFEYFSETQRNKGNFPGRFSGRQFSNSRSEMNVSTLELGDSALYLCASSAGGMETQYFGPGTRLLVL.

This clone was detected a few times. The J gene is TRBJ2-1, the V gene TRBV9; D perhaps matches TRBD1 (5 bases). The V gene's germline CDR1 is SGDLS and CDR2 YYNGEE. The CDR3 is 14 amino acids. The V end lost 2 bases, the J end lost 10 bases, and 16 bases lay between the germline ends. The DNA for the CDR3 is TGTGCCAGCAGCGTTAGTAGCAGGGAAGGGGAGCAGTTCTTC. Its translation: CASSVSSREGEQFF.

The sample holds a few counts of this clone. As DNA, the CDR3 is TGTGCCAGCAGCTTAAATCAGGGCCAAGAGACCCAGTACTTC. It specifies CASSLNQGQETQYF. The V and J genes are TRBV7-2 and TRBJ2-5, with D possibly matching TRBD1 (5 bases). The CDR3 is 14 residues long. V was clipped by 2 bases and J by 1 base, with 8 bases between them. The germline V gene has CDR1 SGHTA and CDR2 FQGNSA. The full variable domain, with the rest looked up from reference TRBV7-2 and TRBJ2-5, is GAGVSQSPSNKVTEKGKDVELRCDPISGHTALYWYRQSLGQGLEFLIYFQGNSAPDKSGLPSDRFSAERTGGSVSTLTIQRTQQEDSAVYLCASSLNQGQETQYFGPGTRLLVL.

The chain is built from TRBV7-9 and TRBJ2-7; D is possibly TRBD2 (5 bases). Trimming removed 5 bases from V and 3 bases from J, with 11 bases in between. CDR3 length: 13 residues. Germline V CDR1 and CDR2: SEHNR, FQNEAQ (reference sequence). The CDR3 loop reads CASSQRLLYEQYF. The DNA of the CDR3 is TGTGCCAGCAGCCAAAGACTACTCTACGAGCAGTACTTC.

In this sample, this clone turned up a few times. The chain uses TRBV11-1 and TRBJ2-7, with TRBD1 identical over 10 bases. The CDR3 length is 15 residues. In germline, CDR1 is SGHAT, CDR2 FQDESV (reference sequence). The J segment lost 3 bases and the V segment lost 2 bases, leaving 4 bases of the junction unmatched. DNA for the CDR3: TGTGCCAGCAGCTTACGGACAGGGGGTCTCTACGAGCAGTACTTC. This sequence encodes CASSLRTGGLYEQYF.

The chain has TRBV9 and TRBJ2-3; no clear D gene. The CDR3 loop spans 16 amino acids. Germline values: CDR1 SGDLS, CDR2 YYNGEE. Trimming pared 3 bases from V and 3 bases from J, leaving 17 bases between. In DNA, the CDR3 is TGTGCCAGCAGCGCCGGCCCCCGTGGAGCTACAGATACGCAGTATTTT. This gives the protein CASSAGPRGATDTQYF.